This TCR beta chain was sequenced in a study of blood T cell repertoires in COVID-19. Overall study context: The analysed material was cDNA or gDNA that came from T cells, B-cell-depleted T cells, or PBMCs.

Repertoires were generated with immunoSEQ multiplex PCR, while TCRdb's copy carries only in-frame clones and drops some. The table lists around 200,000 clones, about 85% of them singletons. The CDR3 is made up of 14 amino acids. Between the trimmed V and J ends, which lost 0 bases and 8 bases, there was a span of 14 bases. CDR1 and CDR2 from the germline V gene are SGHNT and YYREEE (reference sequence). The study drew participants aged about 18 to 95 years from 24 US areas. Resolution of symptoms, clearance, or two negative PCRs was present in recovered Cohort 3 donors. The sequence was obtained from a man aged 35-49 years who had recovered from COVID-19. The gene calls are TRBV5-4 and TRBJ1-2; D is perhaps TRBD1 (6 bases). What was sequenced was PBMCs or T cells enriched from blood (not recorded which). CDR3 protein: CASSLANKGDGYTF. CDR3 DNA sequence: TGTGCCAGCAGCTTGGCGAATAAGGGGGACGGCTACACCTTC.